The 6 T cell receptor beta chains below all came from one sample that was sequenced in a study of beta chain features in type 1 diabetes. Of the isolated RNA, all was reverse transcribed, and so the sequenced material was expressed TCRB transcripts. Clones were read by immunoSEQ multiplex PCR, and TCRdb kept only the in-frame ones, dropping some. The sample consists of more than 150,000 clones, 10% to 15% of them appearing once. The sequenced sample consisted of central memory CD4+ T cells from blood. Source of these receptors: a woman aged 18-29 years in good health.

The chain combines TRBV28 with TRBJ2-5, with TRBD2 as a possible D gene (5 bases). CDR1 and CDR2 (germline): MDHEN, SYDVKM. The CDR3 contains 15 residues. Trimming removed 3 bases from V and 5 bases from J, with 16 bases in between. The CDR3 DNA sequence: TGTGCCAGCAGTTTCCTAGCACCAAAACGGGAGACCCAGTACTTC. This codes for CASSFLAPKRETQYF.

This chain links TRBV7-2 with TRBJ2-1, with D possibly being TRBD2 (7 bases). With 1 base removed from V and 7 bases from J, the gap between germline ends came to 23 bases. Germline CDR1 is SGHTA and CDR2 is FQGNSA. The length of the CDR3 is 18 residues. CDR3 loop: CASSLVSGRGNGRNEQFF. CDR3 DNA: TGTGCCAGCAGCTTAGTATCGGGGAGGGGGAACGGCCGAAATGAGCAGTTCTTC. Variable domain in full (rest from reference TRBV7-2 and TRBJ2-1): GAGVSQSPSNKVTEKGKDVELRCDPISGHTALYWYRQSLGQGLEFLIYFQGNSAPDKSGLPSDRFSAERTGGSVSTLTIQRTQQEDSAVYLCASSLVSGRGNGRNEQFFGPGTRLTVL.

This clone was seen a few times. The chain couples TRBV2 to TRBJ1-5; 8 nucleotides agree with TRBD1. This CDR3 has 16 amino acids. The ends lost 2 bases at V and 5 bases at J; junction bases unmatched: 8. CDR1 and CDR2 from the germline V gene are SNHLY and FYNNEI. The CDR3 nucleotides read TGTGCCAGCAGTGAATACGGACAGGGAAGGGATCAGCCCCAGCATTTT. The encoded protein is CASSEYGQGRDQPQHF.

This clone was observed a few times. This sample also contains other DNA sequences that code for the same CDR3. The chain is built from TRBV14 and TRBJ1-5; D perhaps matches TRBD1 (5 bases). V shed 3 bases and J shed 3 bases, with 6 bases lying between them. CDR1 is SGHDN, CDR2 FVKESK, per germline. The CDR3 is made up of 13 amino acids. The CDR3 here is CASSQGLNQPQHF. The CDR3 coding sequence is TGTGCCAGCAGCCAGGGGCTCAATCAGCCCCAGCATTTT.

This chain's CDR3 is CAWSSGGSYEQYF. Here the CDR3 DNA reads TGTGCCTGGAGTTCGGGTGGGTCCTACGAGCAGTACTTC. The rearrangement uses TRBV30 and TRBJ2-7; D is unresolved. The CDR3 runs to 13 residues. CDR1 is GTSNPN, CDR2 SVGIG, per germline (reference sequence). The V end lost 2 bases, the J end lost 1 base, and 9 bases lay between the germline ends.

This clone has just a few counts. The gene calls are TRBV29-1 and TRBJ1-2; the match to TRBD1 covers 11 bases. In germline, CDR1 is SQVTM, CDR2 ANQGSEA. The CDR3 has 11 amino acids. J gave up 7 bases and V 6 bases, and 1 base lay outside the gene matches. The CDR3 region is CSVGTGGGYTF. CDR3 DNA: TGCAGCGTCGGGACAGGGGGTGGCTACACCTTC.